This T cell receptor beta chain was sequenced in a study of PD-1 blockade in mismatch repair-deficient tumors. TCRdb's copy holds only in-frame clones and misses some; the assay was immunoSEQ multiplex PCR. Here the sample spans roughly 38,000 clones, approximately 88% being singletons. Germline lookup yields CDR1 MDHEN and CDR2 SYDVKM. CDR3 length equals 17 residues. V gave up 2 bases and J gave up 2 bases, with 17 bases separating them. This clone occurred once. The TCR-sequenced patients were a few responders to pembrolizumab. Sequencing used PBMCs, obtained about 38 weeks after starting pembrolizumab. The V and J genes are TRBV28 and TRBJ2-3, with D tentatively TRBD2 (5 bases). The sequence was obtained from an adult with mismatch repair-deficient cancer. This CDR3 reads CASSLEVASPFTDTQYF. The DNA of the CDR3 is TGTGCCAGCAGTTTAGAGGTGGCTAGCCCATTCACAGATACGCAGTATTTT. The full variable domain, rest sourced from reference TRBV28 and TRBJ2-3, is DVKVTQSSRYLVKRTGEKVFLECVQDMDHENMFWYRQDPGLGLRLIYFSYDVKMKEKGDIPEGYSVSREKKERFSLILESASTNQTSMYLCASSLEVASPFTDTQYFGPGTRLTVL.